The T cell receptor beta chain under discussion was sequenced for a study of identical twins. It was template switching that added a universal primer site, and there were unique molecular identifiers on the cDNA. MiXCR, applied by TCRdb to the 5' RACE reads, yields one record per CDR3 protein. The table shows around 250,000 distinct CDR3 sequences, with roughly 7% occurring only once. This clonotype was observed at least ten times. No antigen is known for it. Whole-study results and caveats: The authors drew conclusions from cross-sectional statistical analysis rather than following the same donors. The more abundant beta clonotypes in cord blood had fewer insertions, and memory repertoires did not show this.

These data are also associated with another study on yellow fever vaccine responses in identical twins.

The material sequenced was memory (CD45RO+) T cells sorted from blood. The sequence derives from a woman aged 18-29 years in good health.

CDR3 in amino acids: CASSFEAGVKNIQYF. The CDR3 DNA sequence: TGTGCCAGCAGTTTTGAGGCGGGAGTCAAAAACATTCAGTACTTC. This sequence joins TRBV27 and TRBJ2-4; TRBD2 aligns across 7 bases. V was clipped by 3 bases and J by 3 bases; unmatched bases: 5. This CDR3 contains 15 residues. Germline lookup yields CDR1 MNHEY and CDR2 SMNVEV (reference sequence).